One and the same sample provided the 9 T cell receptor beta chains below, sequenced in a study of Tregs in tolerant kidney transplant recipients. Assay used: immunoSEQ multiplex PCR; TCRdb lists only in-frame clones, some missing. The table shows about 110,000 clones, with about 90% occurring only once. The source was CD4+ T cells from blood, collected before the transplant. These receptors originate from a human donor who received a combined kidney and bone marrow transplant.

The rearrangement joins TRBV11-2 to TRBJ2-5, with 7 bases that match TRBD2. This CDR3 has 15 amino acids. The germline gives CDR1 SGHAT, CDR2 FQNNGV. V gave up 5 bases and J gave up 2 bases; unmatched junction bases: 8. The CDR3, as DNA: TGTGCCAGCAGCCCACGCGGGGGTCTGCAAGAGACCCAGTACTTC. This translates into CASSPRGGLQETQYF.

This clone was seen a single time. This chain connects TRBV13 to TRBJ1-2; D remains unclear. The CDR3 extends over 12 amino acids. CDR1 and CDR2 (germline): PRHDT, FYEKMQ (reference sequence). Trimming removed 1 base at V and 3 bases at J, with 3 bases between. CDR3 loop: CASSLADYGYTF. In DNA, the CDR3 is TGTGCCAGCAGCTTAGCCGACTATGGCTACACCTTC.

CDR3 bases: TGTGCCAGCAGCGCGGCGACAGGGGCGGGATATAGCAATCAGCCCCAGCATTTT. Amino acid sequence: CASSAATGAGYSNQPQHF. The rearrangement links TRBV7-8 to TRBJ1-5; 8 nucleotides match TRBD1. CDR1 SGHVS and CDR2 FQNEAQ come from the germline V gene. Losses at the gene ends were 5 bases for V and 0 bases for J; bases not matched to a gene: 12. CDR3 length: 18 residues.

V usage is TRBV19 and J usage is TRBJ1-2, with 7 bases identical to TRBD1. Trimming removed 4 bases from V and 0 bases from J; junction bases left unmatched: 5. The CDR3 spans 15 residues. Germline values: CDR1 LNHDA, CDR2 SQIVND (reference sequence). The CDR3 loop is CASSTRDRSNYGYTF. The CDR3 nucleotides are TGTGCCAGTAGTACCCGGGACAGATCTAACTATGGCTACACCTTC.

CDR3 bases: TGCGCCAGCAGAATCCACGGGGTCTACGAGCAGTACTTC. Its translation: CASRIHGVYEQYF. The genes are TRBV5-1 and TRBJ2-7; a possible D gene is TRBD2 (5 bases). Germline V gene sequence: CDR1 SGHRS, CDR2 YFSETQ. This CDR3 is 13 amino acids long. V lost 5 bases and J lost 3, with 12 bases in between.

V gene TRBV6-6 combines with J gene TRBJ2-1; TRBD2 aligns across 7 bases. V gave up 4 bases and J gave up 7 bases; unmatched junction bases: 13. CDR3 length: 16 amino acids. The germline CDR1 and CDR2 sequences are MNHNY and SVGAGI (reference sequence). The CDR3 is CASSLRLSAGENEQFF. CDR3 coding DNA: TGTGCCAGCAGTTTGCGCCTTTCGGCGGGAGAGAATGAGCAGTTCTTC.

The chain joins TRBV15 to TRBJ2-3; TRBD2 matches at 7 bases. The J segment lost 4 bases and the V segment lost 5 bases, leaving 6 bases of the junction unmatched. Germline CDR1 is LNHNV and CDR2 is YYDKDF (reference sequence). The CDR3 is 14 residues long. The CDR3 DNA follows: TGTGCCACCAGCCAGAGGGAGGGCGCAGATACGCAGTATTTT. This encodes CATSQREGADTQYF.

V and J are TRBV19 and TRBJ2-2, with 9 bases matching TRBD2. From germline, CDR1 is LNHDA and CDR2 SQIVND (reference sequence). V shed 6 bases, J shed 6 bases, and the junction held 5 bases outside the gene matches. The CDR3 is made up of 14 amino acids. CDR3: CASRAGGGPGELFF. The CDR3 bases are TGTGCCAGTAGGGCGGGAGGGGGGCCCGGGGAGCTGTTTTTT. The whole variable domain, filled in from reference TRBV19 and TRBJ2-2, reads DGGITQSPKYLFRKEGQNVTLSCEQNLNHDAMYWYRQDPGQGLRLIYYSQIVNDFQKGDIAEGYSVSREKKESFPLTVTSAQKNPTAFYLCASRAGGGPGELFFGEGSRLTVL.

The J gene is TRBJ1-5, the V gene TRBV4-3, with a tentative D call TRBD1 (6 bases). In germline, CDR1 is LGHNA, CDR2 YSLEER. This CDR3 spans 15 amino acids. V lost 0 bases, J lost 5 bases, and 11 bases lay in between. The CDR3 loop reads CASSQDRGGHQPQHF. The CDR3, as DNA: TGCGCCAGCAGCCAAGATCGGGGGGGGCATCAGCCCCAGCATTTT.